This entry is about one T cell receptor (beta chain). Its antigen is unknown. The data were obtained in a study of graft-versus-host responses after intestinal transplantation. This CDR3 comprises 15 residues. The germline V gene has CDR1 SQVTM and CDR2 ANQGSEA. The V and J ends lost 4 bases and 4 bases, in that order; junction bases with no gene match: 6. The study's findings and limits: In recipient marrow, GvH clones were found, and some appeared first in ileum or blood. Peak GvH clone levels in circulation were associated with early post-transplant HvG declines.

The graft tissue was processed, and this released both intraepithelial and lamina propria lymphocytes. Some clones are missing from TCRdb's copy, which holds only in-frame ones; the method was immunoSEQ multiplex PCR. Of some 17,000 clones in the sample, approximately 80% were seen once. The TCR originated in a human patient who received an intestinal transplant, so some T cells may come from the graft donor. The V gene is TRBV29-1, the J gene TRBJ2-3; TRBD2 agrees at 12 bases. Sequenced material: ileum tissue, taken 17 days after transplant. The CDR3 here is CSVVRLAGAPDTQYF. The CDR3, as DNA: TGCAGCGTTGTACGACTAGCGGGAGCCCCAGATACGCAGTATTTT.